This T cell receptor beta chain was profiled in a study of post-analysis software for immune sequencing data. The TCR beta cDNA libraries carried unique molecular identifiers. TCRdb passed the PCR reads through MiXCR, listing each CDR3 protein once. The sample contains 750,000 to 950,000 distinct CDR3 sequences, about 43% of which appear only once. Findings and limits, study-wide: The five TRBV segments detected at higher frequency in patients than in controls included TRBV5-6, TRBV5-1 and TRBV20-1. Among multiple sclerosis patients, normalized Chao1 diversity was significantly below that of controls.

As to this clonotype: Its antigen remains unknown.

Germline-derived CDR1 and CDR2 are LGHDT and YNNKEL (reference sequence). Trimming took 0 bases from V and 5 from J, leaving 9 bases between them. CDR3 length: 14 residues. The sequence came from a girl under 18 with multiple sclerosis. Sequencing was carried out using blood. V gene TRBV3-1 combines with J gene TRBJ2-3; D unresolved. The CDR3 loop reads CASSQDQTVDTQYF. The CDR3 DNA is TGTGCCAGCAGCCAAGATCAAACGGTAGATACGCAGTATTTT.